This T cell receptor (beta chain) appears in the sequencing data of a study of blood T cell repertoires in COVID-19 (dated by TCRdb to the early 2020s). Some background on the complete study: Samples covering the acute and convalescent phases of COVID-19 were provided by collaborators in the United States, Italy and Spain. The samples were drawn from two sources: the first 160 participants of the ongoing ImmuneRACE study, and about 1,300 subjects contributed by 6 global collaborators. A de-identified subject ID, COVID-19 status, age in years and sex were almost always included in the sample metadata. Deeply sampled blood TCRbeta repertoires from subjects exposed to, actively infected with, or recovered from COVID-19 were included in the dataset. HLA class I and class II types, where available, came from metadata supplied by the sample provider rather than from assay-based typing. The material from the prospective study consisted of cDNA or gDNA derived from T cells, B-cell-depleted T cells, or PBMCs. The repertoires were released in a freely available public database meant as a resource for research on the immune response to SARS-CoV-2. The research as a whole found: The amount of clinical and demographic metadata varied by source and participant and was provided uncurated.

The collaborating institutions used their own protocols to collect whole blood in K2EDTA tubes. For TCRbeta analysis, collaborators shipped samples in one of three forms: frozen whole blood, isolated PBMCs, or DNA extracted from either of those sample types. The immunoSEQ Assay, a bias-controlled multiplex PCR, was used to amplify TCRbeta CDR3 regions from genomic DNA. Per the source publication's procedure: Nucleated cell counts per sample were estimated from amplification of reference gene primers within the assay. Sequence reads were collapsed and filtered to measure the absolute abundance of every unique TCRbeta CDR3 rearrangement. For each sample, productive Simpson clonality was calculated as the square root of Simpson's diversity index across productive rearrangements. Imported from immuneACCESS, the table was reduced by TCRdb to in-frame sequences with V and J called. These copies leave out some clones; in studies compared against another copy, an unresolved V gene accounts for under half, and the cause of the remainder is not known. The DNA gave D and trimming, while V, J and clone size come from that table. The sample table holds more than 400,000 clones, of which approximately 83% were seen once. Of the sample, more than 3% falls within the top ten clones.

Note on this clone: Its antigen remains unidentified. Base qualities are not provided; no much larger clone lies one nucleotide away.

This TCR derives from a human donor in a cohort sampled during active COVID-19. Source material: peripheral blood.

The nucleotide sequence is TGTGCCAGCAGACCTTCGGGACTGGTCTACGAGCAGTACTTC. Its coded protein is CASRPSGLVYEQYF. This chain joins TRBV28 to TRBJ2-7, and perhaps TRBD2 as D gene, on 6 matching bases. V is clipped by 6 bases and J by 3 bases, and the sequence between their germline boundaries is 15 bases long. The germline V gene gives CDR1 as MDHEN and CDR2 as SYDVKM. The CDR3 has 14 amino acids, counting the end cysteine and phenylalanine. Only the CDR3 DNA is retained, 42 bases long and in frame from the first base.